This T cell receptor (beta chain) was obtained from a study of vaccination effects on CD4 cells after COVID-19. Background on the study: Relative to the second dose, post-vaccine samples were obtained a median of 72 days later.

Assay: immunoSEQ multiplex PCR; the TCRdb copy retains only in-frame clones and omits some. Here the sample spans fewer than 75,000 clones, about 78% being singletons. After less than twelve days in culture, the CD4+ T cells were isolated. It was two doses of either the BNT162b2 or mRNA-1273 vaccine that participants received. In the cultures, half the medium was exchanged for IL-2 medium on days 3 and 7. The CDR3 has 24 residues. In germline, CDR1 is LGHNA, CDR2 YNFKEQ. With V trimmed by 0 bases and J by 1 base, 29 bases remained unmatched. There are a few counts of this clone. Its antigen remains unidentified.

The TCR was taken from a human donor who received a COVID-19 vaccine. Sequencing was performed on CD4+ T cells from PBMCs cultured without peptide, taken after COVID-19 vaccination. The chain combines TRBV4-2 with TRBJ1-1, with 7 bases matching TRBD1. CDR3 protein: CASSQERTIRRADSTGQRNTEAFF. The CDR3 DNA reads TGTGCCAGCAGCCAAGAAAGGACCATTAGGAGGGCTGACTCAACGGGACAGAGGAACACTGAAGCTTTCTTT.